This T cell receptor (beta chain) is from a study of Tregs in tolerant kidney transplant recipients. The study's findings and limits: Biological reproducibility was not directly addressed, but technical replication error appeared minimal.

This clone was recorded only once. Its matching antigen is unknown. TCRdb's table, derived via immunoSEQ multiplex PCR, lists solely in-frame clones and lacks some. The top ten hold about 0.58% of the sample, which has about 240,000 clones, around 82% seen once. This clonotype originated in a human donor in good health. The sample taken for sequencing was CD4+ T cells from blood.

The DNA for the CDR3 is TGTGCCAGCAGCGAGTCAGCTAGCGGGAGTGAGACCCAGTACTTC. The encoded protein is CASSESASGSETQYF. The rearrangement uses TRBV11-3 and TRBJ2-5, with 10 bases matching TRBD2. Germline V gene data show CDR1 as SGHNT and CDR2 as YENEEA. This CDR3 comprises 15 residues. With 5 bases clipped from V and 5 bases from J, the junction kept 8 bases outside the gene matches.